The 29 T cell receptor beta chains below come from one sample, sequenced in a study of blood T cell repertoires in COVID-19 (dated by TCRdb to the early 2020s). Libraries were constructed by the immunoSEQ multiplex PCR assay. TCRdb limited this immuneACCESS table to in-frame rearrangements with V and J called. A share of clones is missing; checked studies link under half to unresolved V genes, and the rest is unexplained. A total of around 43,000 clones appear in this sample, approximately 91% of them only once. 20% to 25% of the sample comes from the top ten. The sample comprised peripheral blood. Every receptor here comes from a man aged 45 to 65 with active COVID-19.

The J gene is TRBJ1-2, the V gene TRBV29-1, with D perhaps matching TRBD1 (6 bases). V was shortened by 7 bases and J by 3 bases, with 6 bases between the two germline ends. The CDR3 has 10 residues. CDR1 and CDR2 (germline): SQVTM, ANQGSEA. CDR3 in amino acids: CSDRDYGYTF. The CDR3 DNA reads TGCAGCGACAGGGACTATGGCTACACCTTC.

The J gene is TRBJ2-3, the V gene TRBV27; TRBD2 aligns across 11 bases. The CDR3 spans 16 residues. Germline V gives CDR1 MNHEY, CDR2 SMNVEV (reference sequence). Trimming cost V 5 bases and J 0 bases; bases outside gene matches: 4. CDR3 loop: CASSPGTSGSTDTQYF. The CDR3 nucleotides read TGTGCCAGCAGTCCAGGGACTAGCGGTAGCACAGATACGCAGTATTTT.

This chain links TRBV5-1 with TRBJ2-1, with D unclear. Germline V gives CDR1 SGHRS, CDR2 YFSETQ. V lost 4 bases and J 0 bases, leaving 8 bases between the germline ends. The CDR3 runs to 14 residues. For the CDR3, the DNA is TGCGCCAGCAGCCTACCGAGCTCCTACAATGAGCAGTTCTTC. This translates into CASSLPSSYNEQFF. Variable domain in full (rest from reference TRBV5-1 and TRBJ2-1): KAGVTQTPRYLIKTRGQQVTLSCSPISGHRSVSWYQQTPGQGLQFLFEYFSETQRNKGNFPGRFSGRQFSNSRSEMNVSTLELGDSALYLCASSLPSSYNEQFFGPGTRLTVL.

This clone was observed a single time. The chain links TRBV6-4 to TRBJ1-3; 7 positions match TRBD1. After removal of 7 bases from V and 0 bases from J, the junction contained 6 bases not matched to a gene. The CDR3 extends over 15 amino acids. Germline CDR1 reads MRHNA; CDR2 reads SNTAGT. CDR3 nucleotides: TGTGCCAGCACTCCGGACAGGAGCTCTGGAAACACCATATATTTT. This sequence encodes CASTPDRSSGNTIYF.

This chain joins TRBV29-1 and TRBJ2-1; D is unclear. V was clipped by 4 bases and J by 0 bases, with 10 bases between them. Germline CDR1 reads SQVTM; CDR2 reads ANQGSEA. The CDR3 has 14 amino acids. The CDR3 protein is CSVVRSSSYNEQFF. CDR3 coding DNA: TGCAGCGTTGTGAGGAGTAGCTCCTACAATGAGCAGTTCTTC.

The rearrangement joins TRBV5-4 to TRBJ2-3; 13 nucleotides match TRBD2. After removal of 9 bases from V and 0 bases from J, the junction contained 4 bases not matched to a gene. CDR1 is SGHNT, CDR2 YYREEE, per germline (reference sequence). This CDR3 spans 15 amino acids. This chain's CDR3 is CATPGLAGSTDTQYF. CDR3 in DNA: TGTGCCACCCCGGGACTAGCGGGGAGCACAGATACGCAGTATTTT. Looking up the rest from reference TRBV5-4 and TRBJ2-3 gives the full variable domain: ETGVTQSPTHLIKTRGQQVTLRCSSQSGHNTVSWYQQALGQGPQFIFQYYREEENGRGNFPPRFSGLQFPNYSSELNVNALELDDSALYLCATPGLAGSTDTQYFGPGTRLTVL.

This clone turned up a few times. The chain couples TRBV2 to TRBJ1-2; D unclear. The CDR3 is 14 amino acids. The germline V gene has CDR1 SNHLY and CDR2 FYNNEI. The V end lost 1 base, the J end lost 4 bases, and 10 bases lay between the germline ends. The chain's CDR3 is CASSEDPYSYGYTF. The CDR3 DNA reads as TGTGCCAGCAGTGAAGACCCCTACAGCTATGGCTACACCTTC. The full variable domain, with the rest looked up from reference TRBV2 and TRBJ1-2, is EPEVTQTPSHQVTQMGQEVILRCVPISNHLYFYWYRQILGQKVEFLVSFYNNEISEKSEIFDDQFSVERPDGSNFTLKIRSTKLEDSAMYFCASSEDPYSYGYTFGSGTRLTVV.

The chain combines TRBV27 with TRBJ2-2; D not certain. The CDR3 spans 16 residues. V was clipped by 1 base and J by 2 bases, with 11 bases between them. Germline V lookup: CDR1 MNHEY, CDR2 SMNVEV (reference sequence). CDR3 loop: CASSLLRQANTGELFF. The CDR3 DNA reads as TGTGCCAGCAGTTTATTACGCCAGGCCAACACCGGGGAGCTGTTTTTT.

The chain has TRBV7-2 and TRBJ2-3, with 7 nucleotides matching TRBD2. Per the germline V gene, CDR1 is SGHTA and CDR2 is FQGNSA. Trimming took 3 bases from V and 2 from J; bases not matched to a gene: 2. The CDR3 is 14 amino acids. For the CDR3, the DNA is TGTGCCAGCAGCTTCGGACTAGTCACAGATACGCAGTATTTT. This codes for CASSFGLVTDTQYF.

The chain carries TRBV6-5 and TRBJ2-2; 7 nucleotides agree with TRBD2. With V trimmed by 0 bases and J by 7 bases, 5 bases remained unmatched. Germline loops: CDR1 MNHEY, CDR2 SVGAGI. This CDR3 has 15 residues. The CDR3 sequence: CASSYSVGEGGELFF. The DNA of the CDR3 is TGTGCCAGCAGTTACTCGGTGGGGGAGGGCGGGGAGCTGTTTTTT.

A few counts support this clone. The chain couples TRBV4-1 to TRBJ2-2; TRBD1 is a possible D gene (6 bases). CDR1 MGHRA and CDR2 YSYEKL come from the germline V gene. Trimming cost V 3 bases and J 8 bases, with 16 bases left between them. The CDR3 covers 15 residues. As DNA, the CDR3 is TGCGCCAGCAGCCAGGATCCACAGGGTTTTGGGGAGCTGTTTTTT. It is translated as CASSQDPQGFGELFF.

This chain uses TRBV18 with TRBJ1-3; the D gene is possibly TRBD1 (6 bases). Trimming took 6 bases from V and 0 from J, leaving 12 bases between them. This CDR3 has 15 amino acids. Germline V lookup: CDR1 KGHSH, CDR2 LQKENI. CDR3 nucleotides: TGTGCCAGCTCTCCAGACAGGAACTCTGGAAACACCATATATTTT. It yields the protein CASSPDRNSGNTIYF. Drawing the rest from reference TRBV18 and TRBJ1-3, the complete variable domain is NAGVMQNPRHLVRRRGQEARLRCSPMKGHSHVYWYRQLPEEGLKFMVYLQKENIIDESGMPKERFSAEFPKEGPSILRIQQVVRGDSAAYFCASSPDRNSGNTIYFGEGSWLTVV.

This clone appeared a single time. The chain uses TRBV7-7 and TRBJ2-1, with D possibly matching TRBD2 (5 bases). Germline V gene sequence: CDR1 SSHAT, CDR2 FNYEAQ (reference sequence). The germline V and J ends were trimmed by 5 bases and 7 bases, with 21 bases remaining between them. The CDR3 consists of 16 residues. The CDR3 DNA is TGTGCCAGCAGCCCATTCCTTGGAGGAATTTGGAATGAGCAGTTCTTC. Its translation: CASSPFLGGIWNEQFF.

This chain links TRBV7-2 with TRBJ2-5, with 9 positions matching TRBD2. CDR1 and CDR2 (germline): SGHTA, FQGNSA. The ends lost 3 bases at V and 1 base at J; junction bases unmatched: 3. The CDR3 contains 15 residues. CDR3 in amino acids: CASSFLAGLQETQYF. CDR3 nucleotide sequence: TGTGCCAGCAGCTTCCTAGCGGGACTCCAAGAGACCCAGTACTTC.

In this sample, this clone turned up once. The V and J genes are TRBV13 and TRBJ2-1, with TRBD2 matching over 7 bases. CDR1 and CDR2 from the germline V gene are PRHDT and FYEKMQ (reference sequence). This CDR3 contains 14 residues. The trim removed 3 bases at V and 6 bases at J, leaving 5 bases unmatched. CDR3 coding DNA: TGTGCCAGCAGCTTCGGACTAGTTAGCAATGAGCAGTTCTTC. Protein sequence: CASSFGLVSNEQFF. The full variable domain, rest sourced from reference TRBV13 and TRBJ2-1, is AAGVIQSPRHLIKEKRETATLKCYPIPRHDTVYWYQQGPGQDPQFLISFYEKMQSDKGSIPDRFSAQQFSDYHSELNMSSLELGDSALYFCASSFGLVSNEQFFGPGTRLTVL.

CDR3 region: CASSLLAGPGETQYF. The CDR3 nucleotides are TGTGCCAGCAGTTTACTCGCGGGACCGGGTGAGACCCAGTACTTC. The chain couples TRBV28 to TRBJ2-5; D possibly corresponds to TRBD2 (6 bases). Per the germline V gene, CDR1 is MDHEN and CDR2 is SYDVKM. The CDR3 runs to 15 residues. Deletions cut 2 bases from V and 5 bases from J, with 15 bases between. Looking up the rest from reference TRBV28 and TRBJ2-5 gives the full variable domain: DVKVTQSSRYLVKRTGEKVFLECVQDMDHENMFWYRQDPGLGLRLIYFSYDVKMKEKGDIPEGYSVSREKKERFSLILESASTNQTSMYLCASSLLAGPGETQYFGPGTRLLVL.

The chain has TRBV2 and TRBJ2-7, with D possibly TRBD2 on 6 matching bases. Trimming left V 5 bases short and J 6 bases short, with 17 bases between. The germline V gene encodes CDR1 SNHLY and CDR2 FYNNEI. CDR3 length: 14 amino acids. The CDR3 DNA reads as TGTGCCAGCAGTTCCGGCCTACCTAGCGTCGAGCAGTACTTC. Residues: CASSSGLPSVEQYF.

The chain links TRBV5-1 to TRBJ1-1; D is uncertain. The germline V gene encodes CDR1 SGHRS and CDR2 YFSETQ. V dropped 0 bases and J dropped 0 bases, with 21 bases sitting between them. The CDR3 totals 19 residues. DNA of the CDR3: TGCGCCAGCAGCTTGGGATTCCGTGGGTTTGGGCTCGTGAACACTGAAGCTTTCTTT. Its protein is CASSLGFRGFGLVNTEAFF.

This clone was seen a single time. The chain combines TRBV5-5 with TRBJ2-2; 9 bases match TRBD2. The V and J ends lost 4 bases and 7 bases, in that order; junction bases with no gene match: 11. There are 16 residues in the CDR3. Germline lookup yields CDR1 SGHKS and CDR2 YYEKEE (reference sequence). Written as DNA, the CDR3 is TGTGCCAGCAGCCCTCTAGCGGGGCTCGGCAGCGGGGAGCTGTTTTTT. This gives the protein CASSPLAGLGSGELFF.

V and J are TRBV11-2 and TRBJ2-7, with D unclear. Germline CDR1 reads SGHAT; CDR2 reads FQNNGV. The CDR3 is made up of 13 amino acids. Trimming pared 5 bases from V and 3 bases from J, leaving 11 bases between. The CDR3 coding sequence is TGTGCCAGCAGCCCCACCGGTGGCTACGAGCAGTACTTC. This codes for CASSPTGGYEQYF.

The J gene is TRBJ2-3, the V gene TRBV5-1, with 10 bases matching TRBD2. The CDR3 is made up of 13 amino acids. Germline values: CDR1 SGHRS, CDR2 YFSETQ. V was pared by 7 bases and J by 1 base, with 0 bases of the junction left unmatched. CDR3 in DNA: TGCGCCAGCGGGACTAGCGGCACAGATACGCAGTATTTT. Residues: CASGTSGTDTQYF.

This chain connects TRBV6-5 to TRBJ1-2; a possible D gene is TRBD1 (5 bases). The CDR3 spans 12 residues. Germline V gene sequence: CDR1 MNHEY, CDR2 SVGAGI. V dropped 5 bases and J dropped 4 bases, with 8 bases sitting between them. The CDR3 DNA is TGTGCCAGCAGTCCCGACAGCTATGGCTACACCTTC. Its protein is CASSPDSYGYTF.

This clone was recorded only once. The chain uses TRBV19 and TRBJ2-1, with TRBD2 matching over 9 bases. V dropped 2 bases and J dropped 7; count of bases not matched to a gene: 12. CDR3 size: 17 residues. Germline V gene lookup returns CDR1 LNHDA and CDR2 SQIVND (reference sequence). This CDR3 is CASSIWSGGRAGNEQFF. The CDR3 DNA reads as TGTGCCAGTAGTATATGGTCTGGCGGGAGGGCCGGAAATGAGCAGTTCTTC.

The chain has TRBV5-1 and TRBJ2-1; 8 bases are shared with TRBD1. Trimming at V came to 4 bases and at J to 9 bases, leaving 9 bases not matched to a gene. There are 14 residues in the CDR3. Germline V CDR1 and CDR2: SGHRS, YFSETQ. CDR3 sequence reads: CASSVGTGVGEQFF. The CDR3 DNA follows: TGCGCCAGCAGCGTCGGGACAGGTGTTGGTGAGCAGTTCTTC.

This sequence joins TRBV9 and TRBJ2-2; TRBD2 agrees at 7 bases. V lost 0 bases to trimming and J lost 6 bases; unmatched junction nucleotides: 8. Germline assignment: CDR1 SGDLS and CDR2 YYNGEE. The CDR3 contains 16 residues. CDR3 loop: CASSVGQTSRSGELFF. DNA for the CDR3: TGTGCCAGCAGCGTAGGGCAGACTAGCCGGTCCGGGGAGCTGTTTTTT.

This chain links TRBV6-5 with TRBJ2-1; the D is unclear. CDR3 length equals 12 residues. Trimming shortened V by 8 bases and J by 6 bases, and 11 bases separated the two germline ends. CDR1 is MNHEY and CDR2 is SVGAGI in the germline V gene. The CDR3 DNA sequence: TGTGCCAGCCTACGGGTGGGCAATGAGCAGTTCTTC. Amino acid sequence: CASLRVGNEQFF.

The genes are TRBV9 and TRBJ2-3, with D maybe TRBD2 (5 bases). This CDR3 region has 17 residues. The ends were cut back, 0 bases at V and 0 bases at J, with 14 bases in the middle. The germline V gene has CDR1 SGDLS and CDR2 YYNGEE. The CDR3 nucleotides read TGTGCCAGCAGCGTAGAGCCTAGCCCCCTTAGCACAGATACGCAGTATTTT. Protein sequence: CASSVEPSPLSTDTQYF. Variable domain in full (rest from reference TRBV9 and TRBJ2-3): DSGVTQTPKHLITATGQRVTLRCSPRSGDLSVYWYQQSLDQGLQFLIQYYNGEERAKGNILERFSAQQFPDLHSELNLSSLELGDSALYFCASSVEPSPLSTDTQYFGPGTRLTVL.

As DNA, the CDR3 is TGTGCCAGCGAGGCGAGAAATGAGCAGTTCTTC. This sequence encodes CASEARNEQFF. The chain combines TRBV27 with TRBJ2-1; D not certain. This CDR3 region has 11 residues. Germline values: CDR1 MNHEY, CDR2 SMNVEV (reference sequence). The V gene lost 8 bases and the J gene lost 7 bases, with 9 bases spanning the gap.

The chain has TRBV21-1 and TRBJ2-3; the table's D call TRBD2 went unverified against the DNA. TRBV21-1 is deemed a pseudogene. The CDR3 spans 18 residues. The DNA of the CDR3 is TGTGCCAGCAGCAAAGCGAGGAGATCGGCCGACGTTTCAGATACGCAGTATTTT. Its translation is CASSKARRSADVSDTQYF.